The T cell receptor beta chain described here comes from a study of post-analysis software for immune sequencing data. Germline V gives CDR1 SGHTA, CDR2 FQGNSA. This CDR3 contains 13 residues. Trimming stripped 0 bases from V and 6 bases from J, with 7 bases between. Comments on this clonotype: What it binds is unknown.

cDNA libraries of TCR beta carried unique molecular identifiers. TCRdb reprocessed the PCR reads with MiXCR, giving one entry per CDR3 protein. The table has around 400,000 distinct CDR3 sequences, about 40% seen once. Study outcomes and limitations: Elevated frequency relative to controls characterized roughly five TRBV segments in patients, TRBV5-6, TRBV5-1 and TRBV20-1 among them.

V is TRBV7-2 and J is TRBJ2-3; no clear D gene. Material for sequencing was blood. The sequence was collected from a girl aged 2-9 years with multiple sclerosis. The CDR3 protein is CASSLARMDTQYF. The DNA of the CDR3 is TGTGCCAGCAGCTTAGCGCGGATGGATACGCAGTATTTT. The full variable domain, its missing parts supplied by reference TRBV7-2 and TRBJ2-3, is GAGVSQSPSNKVTEKGKDVELRCDPISGHTALYWYRQSLGQGLEFLIYFQGNSAPDKSGLPSDRFSAERTGGSVSTLTIQRTQQEDSAVYLCASSLARMDTQYFGPGTRLTVL.